Reported below is one T cell receptor beta chain. No conserved phenylalanine or tryptophan is present at the end of the CDR3, so a read error is the likely explanation. The entry originates in a study of molecular identifiers for immune sequencing clone quantification. TCRdb re-called the PCR reads through MiXCR, storing one row per CDR3 protein. The sample comprises some 680,000 distinct CDR3 sequences, roughly 27% of which are singletons, and 0.7% to 0.95% rests with the top ten. The sequencing input was naive CD8+ T cells from blood, with Jurkat cell RNA spiked in. The subset was: FACS-sorted CD8+CD4-CCR7+CD45RA+ naive T cells. The receptor was derived from a human donor in good health. Some libraries in this study had Jurkat cell RNA spiked in.

The CDR3 DNA reads as TGTGCCAGTAGTTCAACAGGGGGCGGGTTTCAGCCCCAGCATTCT. This gives the protein CASSSTGGGFQPQHS. The chain employs TRBV19 and TRBJ1-5, with TRBD1 identical over 9 bases. Germline V CDR1 and CDR2: LNHDA, SQIVND (reference sequence). The CDR3 runs to 15 residues. V was pared by 5 bases and J by 6 bases, with 8 bases of the junction left unmatched.